This T cell receptor (beta chain) was identified during a study of blood T cell repertoires in COVID-19. Whole-study context: T cells, B-cell-depleted T cells, or PBMCs provided the cDNA or gDNA that served as material.

CDR1 is MNHEY and CDR2 is SVGAGI in the germline V gene. CDR3 length: 15 amino acids. V dropped 6 bases and J dropped 0 bases, with 14 bases sitting between them. The protocol was immunoSEQ multiplex PCR, while the TCRdb copy is restricted to in-frame clones and leaves out a portion. Of roughly 150,000 clones listed, 88% are singletons. This TCR was sampled from a human donor in a cohort sampled during active COVID-19. The gene calls are TRBV6-5 and TRBJ1-1; D may be TRBD1 (5 bases). Sequencing used peripheral blood. CDR3 protein: CASRSRDDMNTEAFF. The CDR3 nucleotides read TGTGCCAGCAGGTCCAGGGATGACATGAACACTGAAGCTTTCTTT.